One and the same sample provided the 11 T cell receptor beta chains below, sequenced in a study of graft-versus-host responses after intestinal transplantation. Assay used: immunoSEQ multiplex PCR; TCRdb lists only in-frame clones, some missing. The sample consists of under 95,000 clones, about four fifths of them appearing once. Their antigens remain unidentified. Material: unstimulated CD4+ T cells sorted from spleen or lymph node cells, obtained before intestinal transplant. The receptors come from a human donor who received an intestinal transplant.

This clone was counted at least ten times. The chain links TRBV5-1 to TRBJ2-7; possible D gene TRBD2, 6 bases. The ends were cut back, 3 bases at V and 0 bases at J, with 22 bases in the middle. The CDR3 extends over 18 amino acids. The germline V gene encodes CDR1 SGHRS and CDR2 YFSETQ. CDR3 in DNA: TGCGCCAGCAGCTGGGGGACTCCCAGGAGGAATAGCTCCTACGAGCAGTACTTC. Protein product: CASSWGTPRRNSSYEQYF.

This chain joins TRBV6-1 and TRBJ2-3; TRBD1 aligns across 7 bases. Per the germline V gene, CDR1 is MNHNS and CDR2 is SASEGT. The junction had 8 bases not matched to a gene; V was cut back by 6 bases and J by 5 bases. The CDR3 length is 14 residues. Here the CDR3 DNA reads TGTGCCAGCAGCCGCGACAGGGTTGGAGATACGCAGTATTTT. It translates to CASSRDRVGDTQYF.

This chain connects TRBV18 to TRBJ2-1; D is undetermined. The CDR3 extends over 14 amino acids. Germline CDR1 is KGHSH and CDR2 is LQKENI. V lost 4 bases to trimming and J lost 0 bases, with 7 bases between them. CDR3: CASSLSFSYNEQFF. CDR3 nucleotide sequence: TGTGCCAGCTCACTTTCTTTCTCCTACAATGAGCAGTTCTTC. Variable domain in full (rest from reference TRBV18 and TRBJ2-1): NAGVMQNPRHLVRRRGQEARLRCSPMKGHSHVYWYRQLPEEGLKFMVYLQKENIIDESGMPKERFSAEFPKEGPSILRIQQVVRGDSAAYFCASSLSFSYNEQFFGPGTRLTVL.

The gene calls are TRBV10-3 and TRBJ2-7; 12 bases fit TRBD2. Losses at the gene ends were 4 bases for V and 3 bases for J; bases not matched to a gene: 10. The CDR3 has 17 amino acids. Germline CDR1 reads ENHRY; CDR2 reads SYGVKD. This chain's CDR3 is CAISGGASGGAHYEQYF. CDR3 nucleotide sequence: TGTGCCATCAGTGGTGGGGCTAGCGGGGGGGCGCACTACGAGCAGTACTTC.

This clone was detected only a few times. CDR3 DNA: TGTGCCAGCCACCGAGAGTATAGCAATCAGCCCCAGCATTTT. Translated, it gives CASHREYSNQPQHF. V is TRBV6-5 and J is TRBJ1-5; no definite D call. The CDR3 loop spans 14 amino acids. The germline V gene encodes CDR1 MNHEY and CDR2 SVGAGI. Deletions cut 8 bases from V and 0 bases from J, with 11 bases between.

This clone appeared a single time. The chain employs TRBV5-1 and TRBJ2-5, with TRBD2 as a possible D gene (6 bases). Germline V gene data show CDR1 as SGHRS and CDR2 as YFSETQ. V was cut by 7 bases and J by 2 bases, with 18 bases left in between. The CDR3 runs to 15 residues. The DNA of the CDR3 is TGCGCCAGCCGCAGGGATGGGGGGAGACAAGAGACCCAGTACTTC. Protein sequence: CASRRDGGRQETQYF.

The CDR3 DNA reads TGTGCCAGCAGCGCAAGTGGACAGGGGGCGGGAAATGAGCAGTTCTTC. Protein: CASSASGQGAGNEQFF. The rearrangement joins TRBV9 to TRBJ2-1, with TRBD1 matching 11 bases. This CDR3 has 16 amino acids. Germline lookup yields CDR1 SGDLS and CDR2 YYNGEE. Trimming at V came to 3 bases and at J to 7 bases, leaving 9 bases not matched to a gene.

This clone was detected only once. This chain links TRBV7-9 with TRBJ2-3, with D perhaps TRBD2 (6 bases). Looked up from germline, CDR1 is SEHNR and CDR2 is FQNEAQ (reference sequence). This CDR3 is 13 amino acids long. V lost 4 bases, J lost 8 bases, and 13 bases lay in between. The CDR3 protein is CASSSMGGVTQYF. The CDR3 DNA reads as TGTGCCAGCAGCTCAATGGGGGGTGTTACGCAGTATTTT. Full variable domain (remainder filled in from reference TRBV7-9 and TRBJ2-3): DTGVSQNPRHKITKRGQNVTFRCDPISEHNRLYWYRQTLGQGPEFLTYFQNEAQLEKSRLLSDRFSAERPKGSFSTLEIQRTEQGDSAMYLCASSSMGGVTQYFGPGTRLTVL.

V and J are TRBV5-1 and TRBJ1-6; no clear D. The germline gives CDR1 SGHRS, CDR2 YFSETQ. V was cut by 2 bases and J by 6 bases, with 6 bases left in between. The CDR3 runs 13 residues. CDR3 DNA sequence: TGCGCCAGCAGCTTCGAGGGTAATTCACCCCTCCACTTT. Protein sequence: CASSFEGNSPLHF.

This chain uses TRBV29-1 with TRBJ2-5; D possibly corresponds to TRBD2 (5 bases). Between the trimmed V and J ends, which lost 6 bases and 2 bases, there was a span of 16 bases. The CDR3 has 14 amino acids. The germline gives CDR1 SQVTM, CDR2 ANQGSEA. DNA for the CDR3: TGCAGCGTGGAAAACACCGGGATACAAGAGACCCAGTACTTC. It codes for CSVENTGIQETQYF.

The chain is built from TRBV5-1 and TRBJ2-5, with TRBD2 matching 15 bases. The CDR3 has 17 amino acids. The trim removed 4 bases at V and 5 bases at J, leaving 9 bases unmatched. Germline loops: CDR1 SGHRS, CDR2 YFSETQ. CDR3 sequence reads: CASSDGTSGRYVETQYF. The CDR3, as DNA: TGCGCCAGCAGCGATGGGACTAGCGGGAGGTACGTCGAGACCCAGTACTTC.